The 17 T cell receptor beta chains presented below share a single source sample, sequenced in a study of blood T cell repertoires in COVID-19. The table came from immunoSEQ multiplex PCR; TCRdb's copy has only in-frame clones and leaves some out. The sample shows more than 50,000 clones, 90% of them seen only once. Sequenced material: peripheral blood. The receptor set was obtained from a human donor in a cohort sampled during active COVID-19.

The chain is built from TRBV20-1 and TRBJ1-6; D remains ambiguous. CDR3 length: 11 amino acids. Per germline, CDR1 DFQATT and CDR2 SNEGSKA (reference sequence). V was cut by 7 bases and J by 9 bases, with 10 bases left in between. The CDR3 DNA reads TGCAGTGTCACCACTGGTTCACCCCTCCACTTT. Protein product: CSVTTGSPLHF.

This chain connects TRBV29-1 to TRBJ2-1; 8 bases line up with TRBD1. Germline CDR1 reads SQVTM; CDR2 reads ANQGSEA. The CDR3 sequence is 17 residues long. With V trimmed by 4 bases and J by 2 bases, 13 bases remained unmatched. The DNA of the CDR3 is TGCAGCGTTGTAGACAGGGGCATGAGTTTCGCCTACAATGAGCAGTTCTTC. Its translation: CSVVDRGMSFAYNEQFF.

The chain combines TRBV10-3 with TRBJ1-6, with D possibly being TRBD1 (5 bases). This CDR3 contains 13 residues. V gave up 7 bases and J gave up 5 bases, with 9 bases separating them. From germline, CDR1 is ENHRY and CDR2 SYGVKD. The DNA for the CDR3 is TGTGCCATCACTGGCAGGGATAATTCACCCCTCCACTTT. Its translation is CAITGRDNSPLHF.

J is TRBJ2-2 and V is TRBV7-9; TRBD1 aligns across 9 bases. Germline V gene sequence: CDR1 SEHNR, CDR2 FQNEAQ (reference sequence). This CDR3 spans 14 amino acids. With 5 bases clipped from V and 6 bases from J, the junction kept 4 bases outside the gene matches. The CDR3 here is CASSRTGEAGELFF. Written as DNA, the CDR3 is TGTGCCAGCAGCCGGACAGGGGAGGCCGGGGAGCTGTTTTTT.

V is TRBV6-5 and J is TRBJ1-1; a weak D match, TRBD1 (6 bases). V lost 2 bases, J lost 7 bases, and 17 bases lay in between. The CDR3 contains 15 residues. CDR1 is MNHEY, CDR2 SVGAGI, per germline. The CDR3 DNA follows: TGTGCCAGCAGTTACGTTAGAGGGGGTCGGGATGAAGCTTTCTTT. It specifies CASSYVRGGRDEAFF.

This chain connects TRBV30 to TRBJ2-3; a possible D gene is TRBD1 (5 bases). There are 12 residues in the CDR3. The V and J ends lost 8 bases and 4 bases respectively, with 13 bases between them. Per germline, CDR1 GTSNPN and CDR2 SVGIG (reference sequence). CDR3: CAVKAGPDTQYF. The CDR3 DNA sequence: TGTGCCGTGAAAGCAGGGCCAGATACGCAGTATTTT.

The chain combines TRBV6-5 with TRBJ2-3; D is perhaps TRBD2 (5 bases). Germline CDR1 reads MNHEY; CDR2 reads SVGAGI. The CDR3 has 15 residues. The ends were cut back, 2 bases at V and 4 bases at J, with 13 bases in the middle. The DNA of the CDR3 is TGTGCCAGCAGTTACGACGGGATGTTTGCAGATACGCAGTATTTT. This translates into CASSYDGMFADTQYF.

This clone was recorded once. The chain is built from TRBV7-2 and TRBJ1-5, with D unresolved. V was pared by 3 bases and J by 2 bases, with 11 bases between. The CDR3 contains 15 residues. Germline CDR1 reads SGHTA; CDR2 reads FQGNSA. In nucleotides, the CDR3 is TGTGCCAGCAGCTTGCGAGGTTTGGGCAATCAGCCCCAGCATTTT. Translation: CASSLRGLGNQPQHF.

The genes are TRBV6-2 or TRBV6-3 and TRBJ1-5; maybe TRBD1 (5 bases). The CDR3 has 15 residues. Looked up from germline, CDR1 is MNHEY and CDR2 is SVGEGT. Trimming took 1 base from V and 3 from J, leaving 10 bases between them. CDR3 in amino acids: CASSYWGGPNQPQHF. In nucleotides, the CDR3 is TGTGCCAGCAGTTACTGGGGGGGACCCAATCAGCCCCAGCATTTT.

The CDR3 sequence is CASRSEGGANQETQYF. The CDR3 nucleotides read TGTGCCAGCAGGAGTGAGGGAGGGGCAAACCAAGAGACCCAGTACTTC. This rearrangement joins TRBV7-2 to TRBJ2-5; TRBD2 agrees at 7 bases. Germline CDR1 is SGHTA and CDR2 is FQGNSA. With 6 bases clipped from V and 0 bases from J, the junction kept 10 bases outside the gene matches. The CDR3 runs to 16 residues.

The chain couples TRBV25-1 to TRBJ1-1; D gene unclear. V was pared by 3 bases and J by 3 bases, with 11 bases between. This CDR3 is 14 amino acids long. The V gene's germline CDR1 is MGHDK and CDR2 SYGVNS. The CDR3 DNA reads as TGTGCCAGCAGTGACAACTTCGCTTACACTGAAGCTTTCTTT. It yields the protein CASSDNFAYTEAFF. Using reference TRBV25-1 and TRBJ1-1 for the parts outside the CDR3, the full variable domain is EADIYQTPRYLVIGTGKKITLECSQTMGHDKMYWYQQDPGMELHLIHYSYGVNSTEKGDLSSESTVSRIRTEHFPLTLESARPSHTSQYLCASSDNFAYTEAFFGQGTRLTVV.

The J gene is TRBJ1-2, the V gene TRBV5-5, with TRBD1 matching 8 bases. Trimming took 0 bases from V and 6 from J; bases not matched to a gene: 10. Germline V gene lookup returns CDR1 SGHKS and CDR2 YYEKEE (reference sequence). CDR3 length: 16 residues. In DNA, the CDR3 is TGTGCCAGCAGCTTGGTCCTCTCAGGGGGCGGTGATGGCTACACCTTC. It codes for CASSLVLSGGGDGYTF.

The chain uses TRBV28 and TRBJ2-3; 8 nucleotides match TRBD1. Germline V lookup: CDR1 MDHEN, CDR2 SYDVKM. CDR3 length: 13 residues. Trimming at V came to 7 bases and at J to 3 bases, leaving 3 bases not matched to a gene. CDR3 coding DNA: TGTGCCAGCAAAGACAGGGGAACAGATACGCAGTATTTT. It encodes CASKDRGTDTQYF.

The genes are TRBV6-2 or TRBV6-3 and TRBJ2-2, with 8 bases fitting TRBD2. Germline assignment: CDR1 MNHEY and CDR2 SVGEGT. This CDR3 is 17 amino acids long. V was pared by 6 bases and J by 0 bases, with 9 bases of the junction left unmatched. Written as DNA, the CDR3 is TGTGCCAGCAGCTCGGGACTAGAGAGCGCGAACACCGGGGAGCTGTTTTTT. This sequence encodes CASSSGLESANTGELFF.

V usage is TRBV24-1 and J usage is TRBJ2-1; perhaps TRBD2 as D (5 bases). This CDR3 contains 15 residues. Germline CDR1 is KGHDR and CDR2 is SFDVKD. Trimming pared 1 base from V and 1 base from J, leaving 7 bases between. The DNA for the CDR3 is TGTGCCACCAGTGATTTCACGGGGTCCTACAATGAGCAGTTCTTC. Translated, it gives CATSDFTGSYNEQFF.

This clone was counted between two and nine times. The V gene is TRBV7-9, the J gene TRBJ1-4; D unclear. Germline values: CDR1 SEHNR, CDR2 FQNEAQ (reference sequence). The CDR3 is 15 amino acids. V lost 1 base and J 0 bases, leaving 6 bases between the germline ends. CDR3 residues: CASSLDGTTNEKLFF. The CDR3 DNA follows: TGTGCCAGCAGCTTAGACGGTACAACTAATGAAAAACTGTTTTTT. The whole variable domain, filled in from reference TRBV7-9 and TRBJ1-4, reads DTGVSQNPRHKITKRGQNVTFRCDPISEHNRLYWYRQTLGQGPEFLTYFQNEAQLEKSRLLSDRFSAERPKGSFSTLEIQRTEQGDSAMYLCASSLDGTTNEKLFFGSGTQLSVL.

This chain connects TRBV18 to TRBJ1-4, with D perhaps TRBD1 (5 bases). This CDR3 comprises 15 residues. With 2 bases removed from V and 6 bases from J, the gap between germline ends came to 13 bases. Looked up from germline, CDR1 is KGHSH and CDR2 is LQKENI. The CDR3 DNA reads TGTGCCAGCTCACCAGCGGCAGGGATGGATGAAAAACTGTTTTTT. It codes for CASSPAAGMDEKLFF. Looking up the rest from reference TRBV18 and TRBJ1-4 gives the full variable domain: NAGVMQNPRHLVRRRGQEARLRCSPMKGHSHVYWYRQLPEEGLKFMVYLQKENIIDESGMPKERFSAEFPKEGPSILRIQQVVRGDSAAYFCASSPAAGMDEKLFFGSGTQLSVL.